This T cell receptor beta chain was sequenced during a study of CD8 T cells in Susac syndrome (dated by TCRdb to between 2018 and 2020). Concerning the study at large: Whether CD8+ T cell activation and differentiation in Susac syndrome was antigen driven was tested using repertoire sequencing. Clonality of the CD8+ T cell repertoire was compared between roughly 13 healthy donors, approximately 14 Susac syndrome patients and under 16 multiple sclerosis patients. Findings and caveats that apply to the study as a whole: The study acknowledged that relatively few individuals were included in the TCR sequencing and HLA analysis.

Taken from the germline V gene (reference sequence), the CDR1 and CDR2 loops are GTSNPN and SVGIG. V is pruned by 2 bases and J by 4 bases, leaving 4 bases of the junction without a gene match. The CDR3 sequence holds 13 residues, the cysteine and phenylalanine included. The retained sequence is limited to the CDR3, 39 bases, with the frame set at the first base. High-throughput TCR beta sequencing profiled peripheral blood CD8+ and CD4+ T cells from healthy donors, Susac syndrome patients and multiple sclerosis patients. The multiple sclerosis controls were treatment-naive patients whose relapsing-remitting disease, either stable or active, fulfilled the revised McDonald criteria. Bulk CD8+ and CD4+ T cells were purified by magnetic negative isolation, whereas CD8+ TEMRA cells were enriched by FACS. Blood was collected in EDTA tubes and processed within 24 hours, with PBMCs isolated through density gradient centrifugation. PBMCs destined for TCR sequencing were cryopreserved in liquid nitrogen and later thawed in a 37 °C water bath. Purity of sorted or isolated CD4+, CD8+ and CD8+ TEMRA cells was at least 90%.

RNA was extracted using the RNeasy kit, and roughly 0.45 to 1 microgram was reverse transcribed with random hexamers. TCR beta CDR3 regions were amplified with the immunoSEQ multiplex PCR assay covering 54 Vbeta and 13 Jbeta segments. PCR amplification bias was corrected by using a synthetic template baseline for primer optimization and computational correction. The paper's processing steps were these. Reads were annotated to V, D and J genes per IMGT and analyzed with immunoSEQ Analyzer, keeping only productive sequences. Clonality was calculated as one minus the Shannon entropy normalized by log2 of the number of productive unique sequences. Public and private clones were assessed among the 100 most prevalent clones of each patient and control. Clones were defined as Susac-specific when absent from the healthy and MS cohorts, from approximately 970 published viral clones and from other ImmuneACCESS disease sequences. TCRdb passed the public sequencing reads through fastp at Q25 and MiXCR, retaining productive beta sequences. CDR3 protein sequences are deduplicated, and each keeps its most common genes and DNA. The V and J calls and clone size are TCRdb's, not the authors'. This sample is represented by more than 95,000 distinct CDR3 sequences; over 85% of them were singletons. The ten largest clones represent roughly 0.31% of the sample.

Remarks on this clonotype: Its specific antigen is unknown. No base qualities exist here, and no much larger clone lies one base off it.

Sequencing was carried out using CD8+ T cells from PBMCs. This TCR came from a human donor with multiple sclerosis. The chain uses TRBV30 and TRBJ1-2; TRBD1 fits 7 bases in the junction. The CDR3 loop reads CAWSQGTAYGYTF. The nucleotide sequence is TGTGCCTGGAGTCAAGGGACAGCCTATGGCTACACCTTC.